These T cell receptor beta chains were read from a single sample in a study of blood T cells in healthy people across ages. Using its own MiXCR run on the 5' RACE reads, TCRdb lists one record per CDR3 protein. Of approximately 800,000 distinct CDR3 sequences in the sample, roughly 50% are singletons; the top ten hold 40% to 50%. Sequencing was performed on blood. These TCRs come from a man at least 80 years old in good health. Both conserved end residues are part of each CDR3. D genes are given only for firm matches. Where a row states a size, it is once, few, many or the class of an expanded clone; other rows omit it.

-,15,-,TRBJ1-5,TRBV20-1,CSAPSGRGSNQPQHF,TGCAGTGCCCCTTCAGGGAGAGGCAGCAATCAGCCCCAGCATTTT
TRBD1,15,-,TRBJ2-7,TRBV5-5,CASSFRDRVRPEQYF,TGTGCCAGCAGCTTCCGGGACAGGGTTCGACCCGAGCAGTACTTC
-,15,-,TRBJ2-1,TRBV3-1,CASSQRGGRPGEQFF,TGTGCCAGCAGCCAAAGAGGGGGGAGACCGGGTGAGCAGTTCTTC
-,15,-,TRBJ2-7,TRBV29-1,CSVRLLVGVGYEQYF,TGCAGCGTTCGGCTACTAGTGGGAGTTGGGTACGAGCAGTACTTC
-,14,-,TRBJ2-5,TRBV5-1,CASSLAGLMETQYF,TGCGCCAGCAGCTTGGCCGGCCTGATGGAGACCCAGTACTTC
-,14,-,TRBJ2-5,TRBV10-3,CAISEATDKETQYF,TGTGCCATCAGTGAGGCGACAGACAAAGAGACCCAGTACTTC
-,12,-,TRBJ1-2,TRBV6-1,CASIRRNYGYTF,TGTGCCAGCATAAGGCGTAACTATGGCTACACCTTC
TRBD1,17,-,TRBJ2-1,TRBV18,CASSRQGRMSSYNEQFF,TGTGCCAGCTCACGACAGGGTCGAATGTCCTCTTACAATGAGCAGTTCTTC
-,17,-,TRBJ2-7,TRBV7-6,CASSPLVRQLRSYEQYF,TGTGCCAGCAGCCCGCTCGTCCGGCAGTTACGATCATACGAGCAGTACTTC
-,12,few,TRBJ2-7,TRBV10-3,CAISESVYEQYF,TGTGCCATCAGTGAGTCGGTCTACGAGCAGTACTTC
TRBD1,15,-,TRBJ2-7,TRBV19,CASSIEGQGISEQYF,TGTGCCAGTAGTATCGAGGGACAGGGAATAAGCGAGCAGTACTTC
-,11,few,TRBJ2-3,TRBV20-1,CSARGQGYAYF,TGCAGTGCTAGAGGCCAGGGATACGCGTATTTT
-,17,-,TRBJ2-1,TRBV15,CATSDRPQGRMMNEQFF,TGTGCCACCAGCGACAGACCCCAGGGGCGCATGATGAATGAGCAGTTCTTC
-,13,many,TRBJ2-5,TRBV29-1,CSAPGPYQETQYF,TGCAGCGCACCCGGACCGTACCAAGAGACCCAGTACTTC
-,11,few,TRBJ2-1,TRBV13,CASSSPKGQFF,TGTGCCAGCAGCTCCCCAAAAGGGCAGTTCTTC
-,13,-,TRBJ1-1,TRBV10-1,CASSVGAFTEAFF,TGCGCCAGCAGTGTGGGGGCTTTCACTGAAGCTTTCTTT
TRBD2,19,-,TRBJ2-1,TRBV5-1,CASSLGSSGSGRSYNEQFF,TGCGCCAGCAGCTTGGGTTCTAGCGGGAGTGGGAGGTCCTACAATGAGCAGTTCTTC
TRBD2,16,-,TRBJ2-2,TRBV29-1,CSVTTGTSGRAGELFF,TGCAGCGTCACTACCGGGACTAGCGGGAGGGCCGGGGAGCTGTTTTTT
-,16,-,TRBJ1-5,TRBV28,CASTSPTGLVDQPQHF,TGTGCCAGCACCTCCCCCACAGGGCTGGTAGATCAGCCCCAGCATTTT
-,14,-,TRBJ2-1,TRBV4-2,CASSQDHVAGEQFF,TGTGCCAGCAGCCAAGATCACGTGGCGGGTGAGCAGTTCTTC
-,13,-,TRBJ1-2,TRBV20-1,CSARSRRGSGYTF,TGCAGTGCTAGGTCGCGCAGGGGAAGTGGCTACACCTTC
-,12,few,TRBJ2-7,TRBV28,CASRPLRHEQYF,TGTGCCAGCAGGCCGCTCAGGCACGAGCAGTACTTC
TRBD1,13,-,TRBJ1-2,TRBV2,CASRETGPGGYTF,TGTGCCAGCAGGGAGACAGGGCCCGGTGGCTACACCTTC
TRBD2,17,-,TRBJ2-5,TRBV5-6,CASSLWLAGLERETQYF,TGTGCCAGCAGCTTGTGGCTAGCGGGGTTGGAGAGGGAGACCCAGTACTTC
TRBD2,20,-,TRBJ2-1,TRBV24-1,CATSDRWTSGRSSSYNEQFF,TGTGCCACCAGTGACCGATGGACTAGCGGGAGGAGCTCTTCCTACAATGAGCAGTTCTTC
TRBD1,16,few,TRBJ2-3,TRBV4-2,CASSQETGGLTDTQYF,TGTGCCAGCAGCCAAGAAACAGGGGGCTTGACAGATACGCAGTATTTT
TRBD2,11,few,TRBJ2-7,TRBV29-1,CSAQLASEQYF,TGCAGCGCCCAACTAGCGAGCGAGCAGTACTTC
-,14,-,TRBJ1-6,TRBV5-1,CASSGGTTPSPLHF,TGCGCCAGCAGCGGGGGGACAACCCCTTCACCCCTCCACTTT
-,15,-,TRBJ2-3,TRBV6-2/TRBV6-3,CASRPSGRAADTQYF,TGTGCCAGCAGGCCCTCGGGAAGGGCGGCAGATACGCAGTATTTT
-,14,few,TRBJ2-7,TRBV28,CAVKDSVDSYEQYF,TGTGCCGTTAAGGACAGCGTAGACTCCTACGAGCAGTACTTC
-,16,few,TRBJ1-1,TRBV2,CASSEALRTGNTEAFF,TGTGCCAGCAGTGAAGCGCTTAGGACGGGGAACACTGAAGCTTTCTTT
TRBD2,13,few,TRBJ2-7,TRBV18,CASSQTSGYEQYF,TGTGCCAGCTCCCAGACTAGCGGCTACGAGCAGTACTTC
-,16,-,TRBJ2-4,TRBV7-8,CASSPPGTIAKNIQYF,TGTGCCAGCAGCCCACCAGGGACCATAGCCAAAAACATTCAGTACTTC
TRBD1,17,few,TRBJ2-6,TRBV6-1,CASSRGQGDSGANVLTF,TGTGCCAGCAGTAGGGGACAGGGCGACTCTGGGGCCAACGTCCTGACTTTC
TRBD2,14,-,TRBJ2-2,TRBV20-1,CSAWDYPNTGELFF,TGCAGTGCTTGGGACTACCCGAACACCGGGGAGCTGTTTTTT
-,15,-,TRBJ2-7,TRBV6-2/TRBV6-3,CASSYEGPSSYEQYF,TGTGCCAGCAGTTACGAGGGGCCGAGCTCCTACGAGCAGTACTTC
-,13,-,TRBJ2-5,TRBV7-2,CASSLFLQETQYF,TGTGCCAGCAGCTTGTTTCTGCAAGAGACCCAGTACTTC
-,14,-,TRBJ2-5,TRBV5-5,CASSFRDLRETQYF,TGTGCCAGCAGCTTTCGGGATCTCCGGGAGACCCAGTACTTC
-,12,-,TRBJ1-1,TRBV2,CASSVRDTEAFF,TGTGCCAGCAGTGTACGGGACACTGAAGCTTTCTTT
-,16,-,TRBJ2-1,TRBV25-1,CASSDSKSGLYNEQFF,TGTGCCAGCAGTGATTCGAAGAGCGGCCTCTACAATGAGCAGTTCTTC
-,14,-,TRBJ1-2,TRBV27,CASRSTPPTYGYTF,TGTGCCAGCAGATCAACACCACCCACCTATGGCTACACCTTC
TRBD2,15,-,TRBJ2-7,TRBV7-2,CASSEGTNRAYEQYF,TGTGCCAGCAGCGAAGGGACTAACCGGGCCTACGAGCAGTACTTC
-,15,-,TRBJ1-2,TRBV7-9,CASSRTAQSVNGYTF,TGTGCCAGCAGTCGTACGGCACAGTCCGTTAATGGCTACACCTTC
TRBD1,13,few,TRBJ1-2,TRBV7-2,CASSQRTGGGYTF,TGTGCCAGCAGCCAACGGACAGGGGGTGGCTACACCTTC
-,13,few,TRBJ2-7,TRBV6-6,CASSYSYRYEQYF,TGTGCCAGCAGTTACTCCTACCGCTACGAGCAGTACTTC
TRBD2,18,-,TRBJ2-3,TRBV7-3,CASSPTGIASGSPDTQYF,TGTGCCAGCAGCCCCACAGGGATTGCTAGCGGGAGTCCAGATACGCAGTATTTT
-,15,-,TRBJ2-7,TRBV6-6,CASSRPGSGPYEQYF,TGTGCCAGCAGCCGCCCTGGTAGCGGCCCCTACGAGCAGTACTTC
TRBD2,20,once,TRBJ2-1,TRBV2,CASSAAGTSGRRSSYNEQFF,TGTGCCAGCAGTGCCGCTGGCACTAGCGGGAGGAGAAGCTCCTACAATGAGCAGTTCTTC
TRBD2,11,-,TRBJ2-1,TRBV5-4,CAARREGEQFF,TGTGCCGCACGAAGGGAGGGTGAGCAGTTCTTC
TRBD2,15,-,TRBJ2-1,TRBV9,CASSVTSDPYNEQFF,TGTGCCAGCAGCGTCACTAGCGACCCCTACAATGAGCAGTTCTTC
-,13,-,TRBJ2-7,TRBV7-2,CASSLFRDYEQYF,TGTGCCAGCAGCTTGTTCCGTGACTACGAGCAGTACTTC
-,17,-,TRBJ2-3,TRBV4-2,CASSQGDAGHLTDTQYF,TGTGCCAGCAGCCAAGGTGATGCGGGACACCTCACAGATACGCAGTATTTT
-,14,-,TRBJ1-2,TRBV4-2,CASSQDRGGNGYTF,TGTGCCAGCAGCCAAGACCGGGGCGGTAATGGCTACACCTTC
TRBD2,13,-,TRBJ2-3,TRBV20-1,CSATSGNTDTQYF,TGCAGTGCTACTAGCGGCAACACAGATACGCAGTATTTT
TRBD2,20,-,TRBJ2-3,TRBV11-2,CASSYLGGLAGGPSRRYAYF,TGTGCCAGCAGCTATCTCGGTGGACTAGCGGGAGGGCCCTCTCGGAGATACGCGTATTTT
-,13,-,TRBJ2-7,TRBV9,CASSHKGTYEQYF,TGTGCCAGCAGTCATAAGGGAACCTACGAGCAGTACTTC